The 16 T cell receptor beta chains given below trace back to one sample, sequenced in a study of vaccination and CD4 T cells after COVID-19. Treatment defined: roughly 10-day PBMC culture with coronavirus spike peptide pools or control peptides (ViraFEST assay). No antigen has been identified for these receptors. The study sequenced cultured CD4+ T cell DNA using the Oncomine TCR Beta short-read assay. Via MiXCR, TCRdb re-called the PCR reads, giving one row per CDR3 protein. The table has 20,000 to 25,000 distinct CDR3 sequences, around 50% seen once. What was sequenced was CD4+ T cells from blood, cultured in vitro. These TCRs come from a human donor who had recovered from COVID-19.

As regards this clonotype: The germline gene is not matched at one end of the junction; a read error may be the cause. The V and J genes are TRBV5-1 and TRBJ2-5; 8 bases line up with TRBD1. The germline CDR1 and CDR2 sequences are SGHRS and YFSETQ. The CDR3 is 15 residues long. The DNA of the CDR3 is TGCGTCAGCAGCCGGACAGGGTTAGACCAAGAGACCCAGTACTTC. Residues: CVSSRTGLDQETQYF.

This chain joins TRBV6-5 and TRBJ1-5; D remains unclear. This CDR3 spans 14 amino acids. V shed 2 bases and J shed 7 bases, with 12 bases lying between them. CDR1 is MNHEY, CDR2 SVGAGI, per germline. The CDR3 protein is CASSYGTGSQPQHF. CDR3 in DNA: TGTGCCAGCAGTTACGGAACGGGATCCCAGCCCCAGCATTTT.

The chain combines TRBV3-1 with TRBJ1-6; D gene unclear. V was trimmed by 0 bases and J by 9 bases, leaving 6 bases between them. CDR3 length equals 13 residues. Germline-derived CDR1 and CDR2 are LGHDT and YNNKEL (reference sequence). In nucleotides, the CDR3 is TGTGCCAGCAGCCAAGATGTCCCTTCACCCCTCCACTTT. It yields the protein CASSQDVPSPLHF.

V gene TRBV6-2 or TRBV6-3 combines with J gene TRBJ1-2, with no clear D. Germline V gene lookup returns CDR1 MNHEY and CDR2 SVGEGT. Deletions cut 0 bases from V and 5 bases from J, with 19 bases between. The CDR3 sequence is 17 residues long. The CDR3 sequence is CASSYSNVVSSAYGYTF. The CDR3 coding sequence is TGTGCCAGCAGTTACTCGAACGTCGTCAGTAGCGCTTATGGCTACACCTTC.

The chain combines TRBV20-1 with TRBJ1-4; 11 nucleotides align to TRBD1. Germline CDR1 and CDR2: DFQATT and SNEGSKA (reference sequence). Trimming cost V 6 bases and J 4 bases; bases outside gene matches: 4. The CDR3 contains 14 residues. The CDR3 region is CSATGTGGNEKLFF. The CDR3 DNA sequence: TGCAGTGCGACCGGGACAGGGGGTAATGAAAAACTGTTTTTT.

This sequence joins TRBV20-1 and TRBJ2-3, with 10 bases lining up with TRBD1. Germline CDR1 is DFQATT and CDR2 is SNEGSKA (reference sequence). CDR3 length: 15 residues. V shed 0 bases, J shed 6 bases, and the junction held 6 bases outside the gene matches. CDR3 region: CSARDRTGGMDTQYF. The CDR3 DNA sequence: TGCAGTGCTAGAGACCGGACAGGGGGGATGGATACGCAGTATTTT.

The V gene is TRBV7-6, the J gene TRBJ2-7; D gene uncertain. V was clipped by 3 bases and J by 2 bases, with 14 bases between them. The germline gives CDR1 SGHVS, CDR2 FNYEAQ. The CDR3 has 15 amino acids. The DNA of the CDR3 is TGTGCCAGCAGCTTTTCCCCCGACGGTGCCTACGAGCAGTACTTC. Protein: CASSFSPDGAYEQYF.

This sequence joins TRBV19 and TRBJ2-1; D unclear. The CDR3 runs to 13 residues. Trimming stripped 4 bases from V and 6 bases from J, with 10 bases between. Germline V CDR1 and CDR2: LNHDA, SQIVND (reference sequence). CDR3 sequence reads: CASSRTGFNEQFF. The CDR3 nucleotides read TGTGCCAGTAGTAGGACCGGATTCAATGAGCAGTTCTTC.

The V and J genes are TRBV19 and TRBJ1-1; 9 bases line up with TRBD1. V lost 4 bases and J lost 1; bases outside the gene matches: 7. This CDR3 comprises 16 residues. Germline V gene lookup returns CDR1 LNHDA and CDR2 SQIVND (reference sequence). Here the CDR3 reads CASSTQWGQGNTEAFF. The CDR3 region has the DNA TGTGCCAGTAGTACCCAATGGGGACAGGGGAACACTGAAGCTTTCTTT.

V and J are TRBV3-1 and TRBJ2-3; D ambiguous. This CDR3 has 14 amino acids. Trimming took off 2 bases at V and 0 bases at J, with 6 bases between the two ends. Germline lookup yields CDR1 LGHDT and CDR2 YNNKEL (reference sequence). CDR3 amino acids: CASSQRASTDTQYF. For the CDR3, the DNA is TGTGCCAGCAGCCAAAGGGCTAGCACAGATACGCAGTATTTT.

V is TRBV2 and J is TRBJ1-1; D is unresolved. Germline CDR1 is SNHLY and CDR2 is FYNNEI. V gave up 2 bases and J gave up 3 bases, with 7 bases separating them. This CDR3 spans 13 amino acids. The CDR3 sequence is CASSELRDTEAFF. CDR3 sequence (DNA): TGTGCCAGCAGTGAATTAAGGGACACTGAAGCTTTCTTT. Using reference TRBV2 and TRBJ1-1 for the parts outside the CDR3, the full variable domain is EPEVTQTPSHQVTQMGQEVILRCVPISNHLYFYWYRQILGQKVEFLVSFYNNEISEKSEIFDDQFSVERPDGSNFTLKIRSTKLEDSAMYFCASSELRDTEAFFGQGTRLTVV.

The rearrangement links TRBV19 to TRBJ2-4; D is unresolved. Germline CDR1 and CDR2: LNHDA and SQIVND (reference sequence). This CDR3 comprises 14 residues. V gave up 6 bases and J gave up 0 bases, with 9 bases separating them. This chain's CDR3 is CASRDSLAKNIQYF. The CDR3 DNA sequence: TGTGCCAGTAGAGATAGTCTAGCCAAAAACATTCAGTACTTC.

This clonotype occurred a few times. J is TRBJ1-1 and V is TRBV7-9; a possible D gene is TRBD1 (5 bases). The germline V gene has CDR1 SEHNR and CDR2 FQNEAQ (reference sequence). The CDR3 sequence is 17 residues long. The V gene lost 1 base and the J gene lost 3 bases, with 18 bases spanning the gap. CDR3 sequence reads: CASSLGGRGDPDTEAFF. The CDR3 DNA sequence: TGTGCCAGCAGCTTAGGAGGGAGAGGGGACCCCGACACTGAAGCTTTCTTT.

For this clonotype: Without the conserved terminal phenylalanine or tryptophan, this CDR3 likely stems from a read error. V is TRBV10-3 and J is TRBJ2-5, with TRBD2 identical over 11 bases. The J segment lost 1 base and the V segment lost 6 bases, leaving 7 bases of the junction unmatched. Per the germline V gene, CDR1 is ENHRY and CDR2 is SYGVKD. The CDR3 sequence is 16 residues long. CDR3 protein: CAIRTETSGTQETQYY. The CDR3 nucleotides read TGTGCCATCAGGACGGAGACTAGCGGGACCCAAGAGACCCAGTACTAC.

This sequence joins TRBV20-1 and TRBJ2-2; either TRBD1 or TRBD2 may fit D (5 bases each). This CDR3 comprises 17 residues. V was cut by 1 base and J by 2 bases, with 17 bases left in between. The germline CDR1 and CDR2 sequences are DFQATT and SNEGSKA (reference sequence). CDR3 amino acids: CSARGALRGINTGELFF. In DNA, the CDR3 is TGCAGTGCTAGAGGGGCTTTGAGGGGCATAAACACCGGGGAGCTGTTTTTT.

The chain couples TRBV27 to TRBJ1-6; TRBD1 agrees at 11 bases. There are 15 residues in the CDR3. Germline V lookup: CDR1 MNHEY, CDR2 SMNVEV (reference sequence). V shed 2 bases and J 11 bases; nucleotides not matched to a gene: 5. CDR3 coding DNA: TGTGCCAGCAGTTTAAGGACAGGGGGCAAGACACCCCTCCACTTT. Its protein product is CASSLRTGGKTPLHF.